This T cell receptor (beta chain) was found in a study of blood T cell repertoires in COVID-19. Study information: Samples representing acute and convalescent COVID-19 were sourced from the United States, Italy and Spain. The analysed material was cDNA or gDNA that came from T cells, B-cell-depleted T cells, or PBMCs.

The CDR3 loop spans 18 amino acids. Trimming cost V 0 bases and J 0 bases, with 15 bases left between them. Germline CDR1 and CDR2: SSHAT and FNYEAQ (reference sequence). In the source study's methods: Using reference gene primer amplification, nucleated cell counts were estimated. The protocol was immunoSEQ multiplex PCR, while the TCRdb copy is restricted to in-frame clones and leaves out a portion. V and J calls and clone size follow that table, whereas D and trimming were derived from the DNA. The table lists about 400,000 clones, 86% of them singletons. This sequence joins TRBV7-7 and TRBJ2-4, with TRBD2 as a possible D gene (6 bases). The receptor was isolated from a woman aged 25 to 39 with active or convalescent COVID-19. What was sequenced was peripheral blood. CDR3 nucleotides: TGTGCCAGCAGCTTAGCGCAGGTGGAGGGTCTAGCCAAAAACATTCAGTACTTC. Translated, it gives CASSLAQVEGLAKNIQYF. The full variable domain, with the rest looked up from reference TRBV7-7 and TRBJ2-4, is GAGVSQSPRYKVTKRGQDVTLRCDPISSHATLYWYQQALGQGPEFLTYFNYEAQPDKSGLPSDRFSAERPEGSISTLTIQRTEQRDSAMYRCASSLAQVEGLAKNIQYFGAGTRLSVL.